Below are 2 T cell receptor beta chains sequenced from a single sample in a study of T cell repertoires in cytomegalovirus infection. TCRdb re-analysed the reads in MiXCR, keeping a single row per CDR3 protein. Of about 150,000 distinct CDR3 sequences in the sample, around 22% were seen once. The sequenced material came from PBMCs. These receptors were obtained from a human donor in good health (CMV status not recorded). Some clones in this sample may be carry-over from other donors' samples.

In this sample, this clonotype turned up a few times. The rearrangement joins TRBV4-3 to TRBJ2-7; no firm D call. Trimming took 0 bases from V and 0 from J, leaving 9 bases between them. There are 15 residues in the CDR3. Per the germline V gene, CDR1 is LGHNA and CDR2 is YSLEER. The CDR3 spells CASSQDRPSSYEQYF. CDR3 sequence (DNA): TGCGCCAGCAGCCAAGATCGCCCGAGCTCCTACGAGCAGTACTTC.

CDR3 DNA sequence: TGTGCCAGCAGTTTCGGGGGCAGGTCTGACGAGCAGTACTTC. This gives the protein CASSFGGRSDEQYF. The rearrangement joins TRBV28 to TRBJ2-7, with D perhaps matching TRBD1 or TRBD2 (6 bases each). From germline, CDR1 is MDHEN and CDR2 SYDVKM. The CDR3 extends over 14 amino acids. With 3 bases removed from V and 5 bases from J, the gap between germline ends came to 14 bases.